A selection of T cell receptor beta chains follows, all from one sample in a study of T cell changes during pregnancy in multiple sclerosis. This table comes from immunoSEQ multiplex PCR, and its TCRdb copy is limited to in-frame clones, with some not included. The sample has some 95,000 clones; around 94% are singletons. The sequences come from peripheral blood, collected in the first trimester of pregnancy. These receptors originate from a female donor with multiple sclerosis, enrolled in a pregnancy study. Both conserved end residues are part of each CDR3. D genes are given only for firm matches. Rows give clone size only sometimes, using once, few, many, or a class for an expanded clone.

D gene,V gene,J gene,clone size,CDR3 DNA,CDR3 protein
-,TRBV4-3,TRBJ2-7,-,TGCGCCAGCAGCCAAGATGGGCAGGGGACCGACGAGCAGTACTTC,CASSQDGQGTDEQYF
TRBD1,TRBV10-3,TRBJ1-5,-,TGTGCCAGCGGGACAGCCTCCGGTAATCAGCCCCAGCATTTT,CASGTASGNQPQHF
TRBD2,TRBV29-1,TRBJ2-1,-,TGCAGCGTTGAAGGCCTAGCGGGCCTTAGCTACTACAATGAGCAGTTCTTC,CSVEGLAGLSYYNEQFF
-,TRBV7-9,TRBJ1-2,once,TGTGCCAGCAGCTTCGACACTTATGGCTACACCTTC,CASSFDTYGYTF
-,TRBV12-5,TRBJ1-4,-,TGTGCTAGTGGTCCCCCGAACCTCCGGGACAACAATGAAAAACTGTTTTTT,CASGPPNLRDNNEKLFF
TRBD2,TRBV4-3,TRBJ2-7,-,TGCGCCAGCAGCCAAGATTTAGCGGGAACCTACGAGCAGTACTTC,CASSQDLAGTYEQYF
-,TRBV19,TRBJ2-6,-,TGTGCCAGTAGTCCGCCAGGGCATGGGGCCAACGTCCTGACTTTC,CASSPPGHGANVLTF
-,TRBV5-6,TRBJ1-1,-,TGTGCCAGCAGCCTGACAGGAGTAATCCCTGAAGCTTTCTTT,CASSLTGVIPEAFF
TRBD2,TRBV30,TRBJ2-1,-,TGTGCCTGGAGTGTAAAAGCGGGGGTCCCGTCGTACAATGAGCAATTCTTC,CAWSVKAGVPSYNEQFF
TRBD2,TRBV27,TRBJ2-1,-,TGTGCCAGCAGTTCGGGGACTAGCGGATACTACAATGAGCAGTTCTTC,CASSSGTSGYYNEQFF
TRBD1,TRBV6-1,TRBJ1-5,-,TGTGCCAGCAGTGGGACAGGGAATATCCTTAGCAATCAGCCCCAGCATTTT,CASSGTGNILSNQPQHF
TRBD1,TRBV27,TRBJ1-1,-,TGTGCCAGCAGGCGGGACAGGGATCGATACACTGAAGCTTTCTTT,CASRRDRDRYTEAFF
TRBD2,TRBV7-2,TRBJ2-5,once,TGTGCCAGCAGCCCAGACGGGGGGTACCAAGAGACCCAGTACTTC,CASSPDGGYQETQYF
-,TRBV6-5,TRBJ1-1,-,TGTGCCAGCAGTTACTCGGATAGCGGCACTGAAGCTTTCTTT,CASSYSDSGTEAFF
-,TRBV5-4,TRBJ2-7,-,TGTGCCAGCAGCTGGGCAGGGTTATCCTACGAGCAGTACTTC,CASSWAGLSYEQYF
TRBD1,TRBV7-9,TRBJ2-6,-,TGTGCCAGCAGCTCACAACCGGGACAGGTCGGGGGGGCCAACGTCCTGACTTTC,CASSSQPGQVGGANVLTF
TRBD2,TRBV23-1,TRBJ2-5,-,TGCGCCAGCAGTCAATTGACTAGCGGGAAAGAGACCCAGTACTTC,CASSQLTSGKETQYF
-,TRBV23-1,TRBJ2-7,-,TGCGCCAGCAGTCAGCCCCTCGCCCCCAGGTACGAGCAGTACTTC,CASSQPLAPRYEQYF
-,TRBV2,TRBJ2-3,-,TGTGCCAGCCTCTCTGCCGCAGGAGATACGCAGTATTTT,CASLSAAGDTQYF
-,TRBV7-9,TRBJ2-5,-,TGTGCCAGCAGCTTTCCCAGTGAAGAGACCCAGTACTTC,CASSFPSEETQYF
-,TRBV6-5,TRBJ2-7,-,TGTGCCAGCAGCCCCACGATGGGGGGATACTACGAGCAGTACTTC,CASSPTMGGYYEQYF
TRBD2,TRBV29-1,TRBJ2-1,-,TGCAGCGTTGAAAGGACTAGCGGGACATACAATGAGCAGTTCTTC,CSVERTSGTYNEQFF
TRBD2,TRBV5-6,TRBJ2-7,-,TGTGCCAGCAGCTTTTGGACTAGCGTCTACGAGCAGTACTTC,CASSFWTSVYEQYF
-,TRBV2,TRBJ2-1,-,TGTGCCAGCATGGTTCTTATAACTCAGGTCAATGAGCAGTTCTTC,CASMVLITQVNEQFF
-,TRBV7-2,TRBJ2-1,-,TGTGCCAGCAGCCCTTTCGGACAGGGAGCGGGGCATGAGCAGTTCTTC,CASSPFGQGAGHEQFF
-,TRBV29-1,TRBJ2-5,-,TGCAGCGTTGACGGCACCCGGGGGAGCCAGTACTTC,CSVDGTRGSQYF
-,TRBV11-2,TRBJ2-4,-,TGTGCCAGCAGCTCATCCATGCGAGGACAAAGAACAACAAACATTCAGTACTTC,CASSSSMRGQRTTNIQYF
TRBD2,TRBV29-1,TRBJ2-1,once,TGCAGCGTTGCCGCGGGACTACAATACAATGAGCAGTTCTTC,CSVAAGLQYNEQFF
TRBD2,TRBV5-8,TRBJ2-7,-,TGTGCCAGCAGCTTGGGACTAGCGGGAGCCTACGAGCAGTACTTC,CASSLGLAGAYEQYF
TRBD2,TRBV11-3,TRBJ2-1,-,TGTGCCAGCAGCTTTTCTAGCGGGACCCACAATGAGCAGTTCTTC,CASSFSSGTHNEQFF
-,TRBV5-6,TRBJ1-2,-,TGTGCCAGCAGCTTTGAACAGTATGGCTACACCTTC,CASSFEQYGYTF